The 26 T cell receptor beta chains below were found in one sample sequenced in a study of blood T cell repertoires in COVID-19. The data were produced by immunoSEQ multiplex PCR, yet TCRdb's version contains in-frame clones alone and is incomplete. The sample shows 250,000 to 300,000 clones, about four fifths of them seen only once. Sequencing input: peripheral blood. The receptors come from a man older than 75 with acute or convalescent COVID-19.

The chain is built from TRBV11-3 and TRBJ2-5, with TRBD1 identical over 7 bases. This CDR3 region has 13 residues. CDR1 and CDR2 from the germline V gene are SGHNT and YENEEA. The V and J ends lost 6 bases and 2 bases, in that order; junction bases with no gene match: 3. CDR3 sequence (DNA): TGTGCCAGCAGTTCGGGACAGCAAGAGACCCAGTACTTC. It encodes CASSSGQQETQYF.

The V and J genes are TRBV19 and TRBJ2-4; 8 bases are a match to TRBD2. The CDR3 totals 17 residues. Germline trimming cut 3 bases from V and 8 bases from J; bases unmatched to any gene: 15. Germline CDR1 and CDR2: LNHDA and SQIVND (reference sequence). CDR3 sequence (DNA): TGTGCCAGTAGTATGGACCCCGCGGTAGCGGGATTATACATTCAGTACTTC. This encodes CASSMDPAVAGLYIQYF. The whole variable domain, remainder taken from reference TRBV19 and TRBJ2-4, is DGGITQSPKYLFRKEGQNVTLSCEQNLNHDAMYWYRQDPGQGLRLIYYSQIVNDFQKGDIAEGYSVSREKKESFPLTVTSAQKNPTAFYLCASSMDPAVAGLYIQYFGAGTRLSVL.

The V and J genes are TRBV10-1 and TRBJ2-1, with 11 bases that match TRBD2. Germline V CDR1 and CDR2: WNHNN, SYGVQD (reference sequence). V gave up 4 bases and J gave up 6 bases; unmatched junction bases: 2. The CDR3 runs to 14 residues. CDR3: CASSAGLAANEQFF. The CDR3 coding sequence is TGCGCCAGCAGTGCGGGACTAGCGGCCAATGAGCAGTTCTTC.

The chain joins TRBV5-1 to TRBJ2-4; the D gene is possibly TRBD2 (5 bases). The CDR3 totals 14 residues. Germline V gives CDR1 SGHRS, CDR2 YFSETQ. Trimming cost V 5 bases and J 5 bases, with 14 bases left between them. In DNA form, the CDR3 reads TGCGCCAGCAGGGAGGCCTCGTTAGAAAACATTCAGTACTTC. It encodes CASREASLENIQYF.

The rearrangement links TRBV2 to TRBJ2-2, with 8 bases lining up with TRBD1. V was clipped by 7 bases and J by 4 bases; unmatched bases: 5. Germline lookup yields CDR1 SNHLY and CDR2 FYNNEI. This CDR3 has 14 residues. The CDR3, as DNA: TGTGCCAGCACAGGGGGCGCGGGCACCGGGGAGCTGTTTTTT. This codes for CASTGGAGTGELFF.

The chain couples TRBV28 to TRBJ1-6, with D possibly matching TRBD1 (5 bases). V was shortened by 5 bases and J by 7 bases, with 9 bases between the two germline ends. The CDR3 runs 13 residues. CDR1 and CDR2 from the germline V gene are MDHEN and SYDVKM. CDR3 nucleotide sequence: TGTGCCAGCAGTGGCGACAGAAATTCACCCCTCCACTTT. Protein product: CASSGDRNSPLHF.

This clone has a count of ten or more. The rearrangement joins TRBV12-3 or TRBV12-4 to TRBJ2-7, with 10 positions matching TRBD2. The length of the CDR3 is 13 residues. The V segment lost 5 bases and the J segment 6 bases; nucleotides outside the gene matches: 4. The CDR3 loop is CASSTGTSAEQYF. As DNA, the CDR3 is TGTGCCAGCAGTACCGGGACTAGCGCCGAGCAGTACTTC.

CDR3 residues: CASSPRPVAGYGYTF. The DNA for the CDR3 is TGTGCCAGCAGCCCGAGACCGGTGGCGGGCTATGGCTACACCTTC. The J gene is TRBJ1-2, the V gene TRBV7-2; D is uncertain. Germline CDR1 is SGHTA and CDR2 is FQGNSA. CDR3 length equals 15 residues. Trimming stripped 5 bases from V and 4 bases from J, with 17 bases between. Variable domain in full (rest from reference TRBV7-2 and TRBJ1-2): GAGVSQSPSNKVTEKGKDVELRCDPISGHTALYWYRQSLGQGLEFLIYFQGNSAPDKSGLPSDRFSAERTGGSVSTLTIQRTQQEDSAVYLCASSPRPVAGYGYTFGSGTRLTVV.

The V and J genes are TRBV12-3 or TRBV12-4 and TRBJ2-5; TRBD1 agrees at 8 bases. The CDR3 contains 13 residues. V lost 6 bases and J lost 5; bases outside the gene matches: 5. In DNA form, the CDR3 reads TGTGCCAGCAGGAGAGGACAGGGTGAGACCCAGTACTTC. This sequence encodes CASRRGQGETQYF.

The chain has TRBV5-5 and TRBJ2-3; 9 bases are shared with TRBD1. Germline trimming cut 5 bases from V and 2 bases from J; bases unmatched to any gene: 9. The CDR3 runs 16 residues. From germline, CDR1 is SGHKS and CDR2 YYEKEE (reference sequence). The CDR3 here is CASRYGTGWNTDTQYF. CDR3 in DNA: TGTGCCAGCAGATACGGGACAGGGTGGAACACAGATACGCAGTATTTT.

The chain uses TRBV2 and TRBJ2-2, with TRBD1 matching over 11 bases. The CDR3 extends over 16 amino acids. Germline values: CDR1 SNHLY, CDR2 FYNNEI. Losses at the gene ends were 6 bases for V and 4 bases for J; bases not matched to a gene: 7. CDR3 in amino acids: CASRATGTGGTGELFF. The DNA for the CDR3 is TGTGCCAGCAGGGCGACCGGGACAGGGGGCACCGGGGAGCTGTTTTTT.

This CDR3 reads CARRRGQDIYEQYF. The CDR3 nucleotides are TGTGCCAGGAGGAGGGGACAGGACATCTACGAGCAGTACTTC. The chain couples TRBV28 to TRBJ2-7; 8 positions match TRBD1. V trimming: 9 bases; J trimming: 3 bases; junction bases outside the gene matches: 10. CDR1 MDHEN and CDR2 SYDVKM come from the germline V gene. This CDR3 spans 14 amino acids.

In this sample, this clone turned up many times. The CDR3 loop is CASSPDSTNQPQHF. The DNA for the CDR3 is TGCGCCAGCAGCCCGGACAGTACGAATCAGCCCCAGCATTTT. The chain recombines TRBV5-1 with TRBJ1-5; TRBD1 might be the D (6 bases). Between the trimmed V and J ends, which lost 4 bases and 4 bases, there was a span of 12 bases. The CDR3 extends over 14 amino acids. CDR1 and CDR2 from the germline V gene are SGHRS and YFSETQ.

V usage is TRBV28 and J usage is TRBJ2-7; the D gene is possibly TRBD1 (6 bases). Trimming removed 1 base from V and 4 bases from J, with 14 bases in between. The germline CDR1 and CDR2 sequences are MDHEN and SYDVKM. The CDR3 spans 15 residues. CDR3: CASSLLRTVLYEQYF. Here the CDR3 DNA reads TGTGCCAGCAGTTTATTAAGGACAGTCTTATACGAGCAGTACTTC.

CDR3: CASSRTGDSSGNTIYF. The CDR3 region has the DNA TGTGCCAGTAGTCGCACCGGGGATAGCTCTGGAAACACCATATATTTT. The chain recombines TRBV19 with TRBJ1-3; D is unresolved. There are 16 residues in the CDR3. The ends were cut back, 5 bases at V and 0 bases at J, with 14 bases in the middle. Germline V lookup: CDR1 LNHDA, CDR2 SQIVND (reference sequence). The full variable domain, in which reference TRBV19 and TRBJ1-3 provide the parts outside the CDR3, is DGGITQSPKYLFRKEGQNVTLSCEQNLNHDAMYWYRQDPGQGLRLIYYSQIVNDFQKGDIAEGYSVSREKKESFPLTVTSAQKNPTAFYLCASSRTGDSSGNTIYFGEGSWLTVV.

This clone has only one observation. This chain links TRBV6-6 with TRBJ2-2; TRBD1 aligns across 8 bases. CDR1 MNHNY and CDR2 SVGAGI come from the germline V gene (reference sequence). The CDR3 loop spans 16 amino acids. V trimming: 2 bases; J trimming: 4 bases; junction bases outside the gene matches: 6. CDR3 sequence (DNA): TGTGCCAGCAGTTACCCCCTTGGACAGGGCACCGGGGAGCTGTTTTTT. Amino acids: CASSYPLGQGTGELFF.

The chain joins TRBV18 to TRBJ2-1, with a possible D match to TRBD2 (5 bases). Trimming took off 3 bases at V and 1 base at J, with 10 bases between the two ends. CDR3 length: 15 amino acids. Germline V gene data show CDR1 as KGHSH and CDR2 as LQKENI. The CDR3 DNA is TGTGCCAGCTCACCGGAGGCGGGTTCCTACAATGAGCAGTTCTTC. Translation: CASSPEAGSYNEQFF.

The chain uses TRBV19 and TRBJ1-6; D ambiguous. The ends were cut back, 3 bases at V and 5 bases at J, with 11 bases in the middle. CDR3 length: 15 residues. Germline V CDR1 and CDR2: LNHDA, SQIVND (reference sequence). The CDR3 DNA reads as TGTGCCAGTAGTATTTTCGGGGATAATAATTCACCCCTCCACTTT. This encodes CASSIFGDNNSPLHF.

The CDR3 loop is CASNLGQGGTEAFF. CDR3 in DNA: TGTGCCAGCAACCTCGGACAGGGGGGAACTGAAGCTTTCTTT. The V call is TRBV27, the J call TRBJ1-1; TRBD1 matches at 10 bases. The CDR3 is made up of 14 amino acids. Germline assignment: CDR1 MNHEY and CDR2 SMNVEV (reference sequence). Trimming removed 7 bases from V and 5 bases from J; junction bases left unmatched: 7.

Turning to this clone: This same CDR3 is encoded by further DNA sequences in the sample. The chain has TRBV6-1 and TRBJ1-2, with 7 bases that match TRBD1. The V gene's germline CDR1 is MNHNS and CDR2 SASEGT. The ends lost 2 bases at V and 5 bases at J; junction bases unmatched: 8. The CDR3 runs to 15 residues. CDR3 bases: TGTGCCAGCAGTGAAAGAGGGGGCGGATCTTATGGCTACACCTTC. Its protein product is CASSERGGGSYGYTF.

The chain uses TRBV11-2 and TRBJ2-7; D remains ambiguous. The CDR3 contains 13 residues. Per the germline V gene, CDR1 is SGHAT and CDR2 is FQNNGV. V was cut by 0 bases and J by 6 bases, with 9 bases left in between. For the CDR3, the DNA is TGTGCCAGCAGCTTAGATCGAGGCACCGAGCAGTACTTC. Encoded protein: CASSLDRGTEQYF.

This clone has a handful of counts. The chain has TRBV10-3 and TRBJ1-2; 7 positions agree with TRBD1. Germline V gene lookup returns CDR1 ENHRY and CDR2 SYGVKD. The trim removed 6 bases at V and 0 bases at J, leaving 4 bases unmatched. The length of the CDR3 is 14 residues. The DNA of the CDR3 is TGTGCCATCAGCGAACAGGGGACTAACTATGGCTACACCTTC. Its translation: CAISEQGTNYGYTF.

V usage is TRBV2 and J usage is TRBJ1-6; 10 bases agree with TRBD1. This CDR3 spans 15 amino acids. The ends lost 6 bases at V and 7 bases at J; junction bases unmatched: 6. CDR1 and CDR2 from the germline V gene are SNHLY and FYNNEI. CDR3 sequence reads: CASRTDRGGNSPLHF. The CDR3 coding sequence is TGTGCCAGCAGAACGGACAGGGGGGGGAATTCACCCCTCCACTTT.

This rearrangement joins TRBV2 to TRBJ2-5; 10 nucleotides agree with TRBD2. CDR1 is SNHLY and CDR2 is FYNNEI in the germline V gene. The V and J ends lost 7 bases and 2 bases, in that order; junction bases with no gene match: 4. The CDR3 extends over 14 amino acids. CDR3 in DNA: TGTGCCAGCAAGCCTAGCGGGGGTCAAGAGACCCAGTACTTC. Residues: CASKPSGGQETQYF.

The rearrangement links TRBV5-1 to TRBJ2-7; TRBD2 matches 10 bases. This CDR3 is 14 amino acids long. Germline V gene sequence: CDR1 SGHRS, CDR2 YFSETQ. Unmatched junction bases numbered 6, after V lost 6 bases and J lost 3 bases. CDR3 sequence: CASKPGTSVYEQYF. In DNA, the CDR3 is TGCGCCAGCAAGCCGGGGACTAGCGTCTACGAGCAGTACTTC.

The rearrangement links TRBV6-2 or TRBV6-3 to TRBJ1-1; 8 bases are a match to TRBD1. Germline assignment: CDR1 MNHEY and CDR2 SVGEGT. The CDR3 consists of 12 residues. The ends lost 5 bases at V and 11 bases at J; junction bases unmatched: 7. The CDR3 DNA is TGTGCCAGCAGTAACCCAGGGGGCGGGGCTTTCTTT. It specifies CASSNPGGGAFF.